In this sample, the clone carrying this T cell receptor (beta chain) turned up once. TCRdb re-called the RT-PCR reads through MiXCR, storing one row per CDR3 protein. The sample contains 650,000 to 800,000 distinct CDR3 sequences, 13% to 15% of which appear only once. The CDR3 has 18 amino acids. CDR1 SGHVS and CDR2 FNYEAQ come from the germline V gene. J lost 10 bases, V lost 3 bases, and 18 bases had no gene match. This TCR came from a female donor in good health, serving as a healthy control. Sequenced sample: memory CD4+ T cells from blood. The chain joins TRBV7-6 to TRBJ2-1, with TRBD2 matching 10 bases. The CDR3, as DNA: TGTGCCAGCAGCTTGGAAAAAGCGGGAGGGTCTGGGGCACGAGAGCAGTTCTTC. Its translation: CASSLEKAGGSGAREQFF.